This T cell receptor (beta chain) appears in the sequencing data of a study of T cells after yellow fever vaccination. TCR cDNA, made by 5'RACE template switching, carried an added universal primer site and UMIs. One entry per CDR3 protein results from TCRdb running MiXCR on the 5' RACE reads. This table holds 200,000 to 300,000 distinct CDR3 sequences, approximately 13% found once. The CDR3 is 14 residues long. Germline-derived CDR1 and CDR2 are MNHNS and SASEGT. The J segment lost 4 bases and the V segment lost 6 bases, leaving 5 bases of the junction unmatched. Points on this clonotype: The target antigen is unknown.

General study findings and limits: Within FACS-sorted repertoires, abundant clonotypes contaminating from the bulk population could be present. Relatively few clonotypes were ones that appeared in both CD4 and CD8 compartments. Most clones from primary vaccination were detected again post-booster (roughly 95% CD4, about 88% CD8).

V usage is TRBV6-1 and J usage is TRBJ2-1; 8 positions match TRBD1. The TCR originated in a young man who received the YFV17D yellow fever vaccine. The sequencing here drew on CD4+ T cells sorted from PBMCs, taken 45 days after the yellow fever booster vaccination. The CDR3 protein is CASSPGTGYNEQFF. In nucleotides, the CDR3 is TGTGCCAGCAGCCCAGGGACAGGATACAATGAGCAGTTCTTC.